The next 9 T cell receptor beta chains were all read from a single sample in a study of blood T cell repertoires in COVID-19. The method was immunoSEQ multiplex PCR; TCRdb's version includes in-frame clones alone and lacks a portion of them. The table includes tens of thousands of clones, around 80% detected once. Specimen: peripheral blood. The source is a woman of 80 years or more with acute or convalescent COVID-19.

The chain has TRBV2 and TRBJ1-2; TRBD1 is a possible D gene (5 bases). This CDR3 region has 13 residues. The V end lost 6 bases, the J end lost 8 bases, and 16 bases lay between the germline ends. Germline-derived CDR1 and CDR2 are SNHLY and FYNNEI. This chain's CDR3 is CASRRDLKGGYTF. CDR3 nucleotides: TGTGCCAGCAGAAGGGACTTAAAAGGAGGCTACACCTTC. Full variable domain (outside the CDR3, taken from reference TRBV2 and TRBJ1-2): EPEVTQTPSHQVTQMGQEVILRCVPISNHLYFYWYRQILGQKVEFLVSFYNNEISEKSEIFDDQFSVERPDGSNFTLKIRSTKLEDSAMYFCASRRDLKGGYTFGSGTRLTVV.

As regards this clone: Sequence at one end of the junction differs from germline and may be a read error. This chain connects TRBV5-1 to TRBJ2-7, with TRBD1 identical over 9 bases. This CDR3 is 14 amino acids long. Germline values: CDR1 SGHRS, CDR2 YFSETQ. The CDR3 reads CAGSLDRGRYEQYF. The CDR3 DNA follows: TGCGCCGGCAGCTTGGACAGGGGAAGATACGAGCAGTACTTC. Full variable domain (missing parts from reference TRBV5-1 and TRBJ2-7): KAGVTQTPRYLIKTRGQQVTLSCSPISGHRSVSWYQQTPGQGLQFLFEYFSETQRNKGNFPGRFSGRQFSNSRSEMNVSTLELGDSALYLCAGSLDRGRYEQYFGPGTRLTVT.

The chain couples TRBV28 to TRBJ2-7; 8 positions match TRBD2. CDR3 length: 14 amino acids. The V gene's germline CDR1 is MDHEN and CDR2 SYDVKM. V lost 7 bases and J lost 2; bases outside the gene matches: 7. The CDR3 here is CASKRLAPTYEQYF. The CDR3 bases are TGTGCCAGCAAAAGACTAGCGCCTACCTACGAGCAGTACTTC.

The CDR3 reads CASSSSGRIGETQYF. CDR3 DNA: TGTGCCAGCAGTTCTAGCGGGAGGATTGGGGAGACCCAGTACTTC. This rearrangement joins TRBV27 to TRBJ2-5; 11 bases map to TRBD2. Germline V gene sequence: CDR1 MNHEY, CDR2 SMNVEV (reference sequence). The CDR3 covers 15 residues. Trimming removed 4 bases from V and 5 bases from J; junction bases left unmatched: 6.

The chain has TRBV6-5 and TRBJ2-5, with D possibly matching TRBD2 (6 bases). CDR1 is MNHEY and CDR2 is SVGAGI in the germline V gene. The CDR3 consists of 15 residues. V lost 3 bases and J 2 bases, leaving 13 bases between the germline ends. The CDR3 DNA is TGTGCCAGCAGTTATTCCCAGACTAGGCAAGAGACCCAGTACTTC. Protein sequence: CASSYSQTRQETQYF.

This clone has a single count. This chain connects TRBV9 to TRBJ2-7, with 9 bases fitting TRBD1. The CDR3 is 15 residues long. Germline V CDR1 and CDR2: SGDLS, YYNGEE. With V trimmed by 3 bases and J by 2 bases, 6 bases remained unmatched. The CDR3 reads CASSASGTGTYEQYF. The CDR3 region has the DNA TGTGCCAGCAGCGCCTCCGGGACAGGGACCTACGAGCAGTACTTC.

The chain couples TRBV7-9 to TRBJ2-7; weak D call: TRBD1 (5 bases). V lost 0 bases and J 7 bases, leaving 22 bases between the germline ends. This CDR3 comprises 17 residues. Germline lookup yields CDR1 SEHNR and CDR2 FQNEAQ (reference sequence). The CDR3 loop is CASSLAPTGSSGWEQYF. CDR3 in DNA: TGTGCCAGCAGCTTAGCCCCAACAGGTTCCAGTGGTTGGGAGCAGTACTTC.

The chain has TRBV7-2 and TRBJ2-2, with D tentatively TRBD2 (5 bases). The CDR3 is made up of 15 amino acids. CDR1 and CDR2 (germline): SGHTA, FQGNSA. Trimming cost V 3 bases and J 1 base, with 9 bases left between them. As DNA, the CDR3 is TGTGCCAGCAGCTTGTCGGGGATGAACACCGGGGAGCTGTTTTTT. Protein product: CASSLSGMNTGELFF.

V is TRBV7-2 and J is TRBJ2-5, with D maybe TRBD1 (6 bases). This CDR3 spans 15 amino acids. Germline V gene sequence: CDR1 SGHTA, CDR2 FQGNSA. V was pared by 1 base and J by 1 base, with 10 bases between. The CDR3 here is CASSLGQGFQETQYF. The CDR3, as DNA: TGTGCCAGCAGCTTAGGGCAGGGGTTCCAAGAGACCCAGTACTTC.